A selection of T cell receptor beta chains follows, all from one sample in a study of cytomegalovirus exposure and HLA in healthy donors. Measured with immunoSEQ multiplex PCR; TCRdb has only the in-frame clones, and not every one. The sample shows fewer than 200,000 clones, 65% to 85% of them seen only once. Source material: PBMCs. The source of these receptors is a woman aged 18-29 years in good health and CMV-seropositive. CDR3s include the opening cysteine and the closing phenylalanine or tryptophan. The D gene is left open where the match is weak.

D	V	J	CDR3
TRBD1	TRBV9	TRBJ1-1	CASRVGTGVRKNTEAFF
.	TRBV7-2	TRBJ1-2	CASSMTRGYTF
TRBD1	TRBV2	TRBJ1-5	CASSEGRGLGNQPQHF
.	TRBV7-2	TRBJ1-2	CASSSRDKDYGYTF
TRBD2	TRBV28	TRBJ2-3	CASSLSASGGPRRTDTQYF
TRBD1	TRBV11-2	TRBJ2-1	CASSLIEGAFNEQFF
.	TRBV28	TRBJ2-2	CASSLSLTGELFF
.	TRBV5-4	TRBJ1-1	CASSHAEGTEAFF
TRBD2	TRBV18	TRBJ2-5	CASSLTAGGIKTQYF
.	TRBV6-5	TRBJ2-1	CASSPRAGAGEQFF
TRBD2	TRBV2	TRBJ2-3	CASNRGLAGAGTQYF
.	TRBV6-1	TRBJ2-1	CASSEIGGLPIGQFF
TRBD1	TRBV10-3	TRBJ2-7	CAIRRQGVREQYF
.	TRBV25-1	TRBJ2-1	CASSDGNPYNEQFF
.	TRBV11-2	TRBJ1-2	CASSLAGVRGSGYTF
.	TRBV5-1	TRBJ2-1	CASSLTGSSYNEQFF
.	TRBV7-9	TRBJ2-5	CASSSRTVETQYF
TRBD1	TRBV19	TRBJ2-7	CASSMRDRGYHEQYF
TRBD2	TRBV5-1	TRBJ2-3	CASSTSGGADTQYF
TRBD2	TRBV4-1	TRBJ2-3	CASSQVSGITDTQYF